This TCR beta chain was sequenced in a study of blood T cell repertoires in COVID-19 (dated by TCRdb to about 2020). Regarding the complete study: The collaborator samples originated in the United States, Italy and Spain and spanned the acute and convalescent phases of COVID-19. The prospective study material was composed of cDNA or gDNA derived from T cells, B-cell-depleted T cells, or PBMCs. Subjects who had been exposed to COVID-19, were actively infected with it, or had recovered from it provided the deeply sampled blood TCRbeta repertoires that made up the dataset. The repertoires were made available in a free public database intended to serve as a resource for research on the immune response to SARS-CoV-2. Samples came from the ongoing ImmuneRACE study (first 160 participants) plus 1,254 subjects from 6 global collaborators. Sample metadata almost always included a de-identified subject ID, COVID-19 status, age in years and sex. Where HLA class I and class II types were available, the types were taken from metadata supplied by the sample provider, not from assay-based typing. The research as a whole found: Clinical and demographic metadata were provided uncurated, with the amount varying by source and participant.

Each collaborating institution followed its own protocols to collect whole blood in K2EDTA tubes. For TCRbeta analysis, collaborators shipped samples as frozen whole blood, isolated PBMCs, or DNA extracted from either of those sample types. The cysteine opens and the phenylalanine closes a CDR3 of 15 amino acids. Kept here is only the CDR3 DNA, which spans 45 bases and is read in frame from base 1. At the junction V is shortened by 3 bases and J by 4 bases; bases outside the gene matches: 6. CDR1 and CDR2 (SEHNR, FQNEAQ) derive from the germline V gene (reference sequence). The immunoSEQ Assay, a bias-controlled multiplex PCR, was used to amplify TCRbeta CDR3 regions from genomic DNA. In the source study's methods: Within the assay, amplification of reference gene primers was used to estimate how many nucleated cells each sample contained. To quantify the absolute abundance of each unique TCRbeta CDR3 rearrangement, sequence reads were collapsed and filtered. For each sample, productive Simpson clonality was calculated as the square root of Simpson's diversity index over productive rearrangements. In TCRdb, the immuneACCESS table is reduced to in-frame sequences with V and J assigned. These tables do not hold every clone; where another copy was compared, an unresolved V gene accounts for under half, and the others remain unexplained. The V and J calls and clone size come from that table; D and trimming were worked out from the DNA. In all, the sample holds about 220,000 clones, and roughly 85% of those were seen once. Around 3.5% of the sample rests with the top ten.

In the case of this clone: This receptor's antigen is unknown. The sample holds no much larger clone one base away, and base qualities are not on file.

This sequence was found in a woman of 80 years or more with acute or convalescent COVID-19. Sequencing was done on a sample of peripheral blood. The chain uses TRBV7-9 and TRBJ2-1, and TRBD2 matches 7 of the central bases. The CDR3 region reads CASSFQGGSYNEQFF. The nucleotide sequence reads as follows: TGTGCCAGCAGCTTCCAGGGAGGGAGTTACAATGAGCAGTTCTTC.